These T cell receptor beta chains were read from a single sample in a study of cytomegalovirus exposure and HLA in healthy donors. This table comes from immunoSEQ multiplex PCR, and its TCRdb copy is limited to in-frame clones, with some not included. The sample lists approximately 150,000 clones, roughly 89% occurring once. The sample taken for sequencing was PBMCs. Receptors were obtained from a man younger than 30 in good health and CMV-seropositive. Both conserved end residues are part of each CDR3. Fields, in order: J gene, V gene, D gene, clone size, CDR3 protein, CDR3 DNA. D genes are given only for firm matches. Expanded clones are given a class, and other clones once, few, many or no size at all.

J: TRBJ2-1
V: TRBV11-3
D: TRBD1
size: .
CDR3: CASSFGQVQFF
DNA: TGTGCCAGCAGCTTCGGACAGGTTCAGTTCTTC

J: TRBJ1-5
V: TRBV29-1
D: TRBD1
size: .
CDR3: CSVGQGADQPQHF
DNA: TGCAGCGTTGGACAGGGGGCGGATCAGCCCCAGCATTTT

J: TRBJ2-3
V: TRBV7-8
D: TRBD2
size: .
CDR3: CASSLVTLSGVDTQYF
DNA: TGTGCCAGCAGCTTAGTAACTTTAAGCGGGGTAGATACGCAGTATTTT

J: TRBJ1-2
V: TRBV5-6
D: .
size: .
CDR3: CASSPGNNYGYTF
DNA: TGTGCCAGCAGCCCAGGGAATAACTATGGCTACACCTTC

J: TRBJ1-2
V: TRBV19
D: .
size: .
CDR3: CASTGTWNGYTF
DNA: TGTGCCAGTACGGGGACTTGGAATGGCTACACCTTC

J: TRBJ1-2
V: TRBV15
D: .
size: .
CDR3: CATSRGMGTLYGYTF
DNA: TGTGCCACCAGCAGAGGTATGGGCACCCTCTATGGCTACACCTTC

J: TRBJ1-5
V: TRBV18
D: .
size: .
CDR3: CASSQTGIQPQHF
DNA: TGTGCCAGCTCACAAACAGGGATTCAGCCCCAGCATTTT

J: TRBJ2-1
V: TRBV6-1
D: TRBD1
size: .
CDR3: CASRQQGASEQFF
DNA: TGTGCCAGCAGACAACAGGGGGCAAGTGAGCAGTTCTTC

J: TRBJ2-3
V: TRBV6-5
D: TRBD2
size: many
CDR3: CASRAGLAGTDTQYF
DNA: TGTGCCAGTAGGGCGGGACTAGCCGGGACAGATACGCAGTATTTT

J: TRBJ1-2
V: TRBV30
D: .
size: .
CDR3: CAWSVGEAGYTF
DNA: TGTGCCTGGAGTGTTGGGGAGGCTGGCTACACCTTC

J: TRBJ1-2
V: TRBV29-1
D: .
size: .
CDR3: CSVEDSTRYGYTF
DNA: TGCAGCGTTGAGGACAGCACAAGATATGGCTACACCTTC

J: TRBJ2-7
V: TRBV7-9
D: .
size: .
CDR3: CASSPAGGAEQYF
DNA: TGTGCCAGCAGCCCAGCTGGAGGGGCCGAGCAGTACTTC

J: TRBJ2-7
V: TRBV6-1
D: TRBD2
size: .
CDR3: CASSDPGGVASRYEQYF
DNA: TGTGCCAGCAGTGACCCTGGGGGGGTTGCGAGCCGGTACGAGCAGTACTTC

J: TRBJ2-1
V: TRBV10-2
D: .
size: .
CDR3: CASSEGSANEQFF
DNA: TGCGCCAGCAGTGAGGGTAGCGCCAATGAGCAGTTCTTC

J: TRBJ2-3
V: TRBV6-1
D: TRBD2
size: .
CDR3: CASSATSGLFSTDTQYF
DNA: TGTGCCAGCAGTGCGACTAGCGGACTTTTTAGCACAGATACGCAGTATTTT

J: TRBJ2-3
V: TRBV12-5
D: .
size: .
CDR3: CASGSILQRDRDTQYF
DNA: TGTGCTAGTGGTTCCATCTTACAGCGGGACAGGGATACGCAGTATTTT

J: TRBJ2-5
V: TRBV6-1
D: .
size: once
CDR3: CASSSGAEETQYF
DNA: TGTGCCAGCAGCTCAGGGGCAGAGGAGACCCAGTACTTC

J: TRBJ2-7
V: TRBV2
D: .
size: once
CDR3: CASSVSERGYEQYF
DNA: TGTGCCAGCAGTGTGTCGGAACGGGGCTACGAGCAGTACTTC

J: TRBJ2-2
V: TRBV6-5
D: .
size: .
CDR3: CASTATSSGELFF
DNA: TGTGCCAGCACCGCTACTAGTTCCGGGGAGCTGTTTTTT

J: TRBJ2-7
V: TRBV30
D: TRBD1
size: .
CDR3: CAWSRGTGVTYEQYF
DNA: TGTGCCTGGAGTCGTGGGACAGGGGTTACCTACGAGCAGTACTTC

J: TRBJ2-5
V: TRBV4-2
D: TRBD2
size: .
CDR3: CASSQGGRGLAGETQYF
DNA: TGTGCCAGCAGCCAAGGGGGCCGGGGACTAGCGGGAGAGACCCAGTACTTC

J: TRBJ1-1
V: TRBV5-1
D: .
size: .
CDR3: CASSTDGQGRTEAFF
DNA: TGCGCCAGCAGCACGGATGGGCAGGGGCGGACTGAAGCTTTCTTT

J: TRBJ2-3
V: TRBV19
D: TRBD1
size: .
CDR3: CASSIQGARGSDTQYF
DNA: TGTGCCAGTAGTATTCAGGGGGCGCGAGGTAGCGATACGCAGTATTTT

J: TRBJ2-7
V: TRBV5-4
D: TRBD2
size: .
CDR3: CASSLEAGEAYEQYF
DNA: TGTGCCAGCAGCTTGGAAGCGGGAGAAGCGTACGAGCAGTACTTC

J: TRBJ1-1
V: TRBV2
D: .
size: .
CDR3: CASKHREWDTEAFF
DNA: TGTGCCAGCAAACACAGGGAATGGGACACTGAAGCTTTCTTT

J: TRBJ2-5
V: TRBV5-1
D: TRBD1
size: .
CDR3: CASSGRDREGETQYF
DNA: TGCGCCAGCAGCGGCCGGGACAGGGAGGGAGAGACCCAGTACTTC

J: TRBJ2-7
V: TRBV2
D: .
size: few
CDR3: CASSEGRARVYEQYF
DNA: TGTGCCAGCAGTGAAGGCAGGGCACGAGTCTACGAGCAGTACTTC

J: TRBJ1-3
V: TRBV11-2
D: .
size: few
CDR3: CASSRAVYGNTIYF
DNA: TGTGCCAGCAGTCGAGCGGTTTATGGAAACACCATATATTTT

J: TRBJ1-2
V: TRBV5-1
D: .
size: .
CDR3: CASRPREGENYGYTF
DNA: TGCGCCAGCAGACCGCGAGAGGGGGAGAACTATGGCTACACCTTC

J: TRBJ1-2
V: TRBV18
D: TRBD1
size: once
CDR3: CASSEGQDYGYTF
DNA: TGTGCCAGCTCAGAGGGACAGGACTATGGCTACACCTTC

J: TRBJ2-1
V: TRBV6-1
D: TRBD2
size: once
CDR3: CASILAGVYSWQFF
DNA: TGTGCCAGCATCCTAGCGGGGGTTTACAGCTGGCAGTTCTTC

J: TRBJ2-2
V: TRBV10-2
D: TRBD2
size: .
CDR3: CASTWGTSGTGELFF
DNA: TGCGCCAGCACCTGGGGGACTAGCGGCACCGGGGAGCTGTTTTTT

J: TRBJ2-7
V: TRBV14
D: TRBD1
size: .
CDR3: CASSQTAGGPYF
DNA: TGTGCCAGCAGCCAAACAGCAGGGGGCCCGTACTTC